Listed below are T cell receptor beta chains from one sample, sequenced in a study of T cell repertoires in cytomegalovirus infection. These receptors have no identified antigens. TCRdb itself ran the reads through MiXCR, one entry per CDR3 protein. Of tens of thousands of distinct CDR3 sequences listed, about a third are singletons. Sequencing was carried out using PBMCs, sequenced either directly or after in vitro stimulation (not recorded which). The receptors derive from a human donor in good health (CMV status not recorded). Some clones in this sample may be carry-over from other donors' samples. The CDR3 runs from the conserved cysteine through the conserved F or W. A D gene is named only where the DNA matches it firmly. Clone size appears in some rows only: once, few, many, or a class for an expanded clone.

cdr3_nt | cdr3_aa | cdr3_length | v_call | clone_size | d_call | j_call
TGTGCCAGCAGCCCCCCTTTAGGCCGGACTAGCGGGTCCAGCTCCTACAATGAGCAGTTCTTC | CASSPPLGRTSGSSSYNEQFF | 21 | TRBV5-4 | few | TRBD2 | TRBJ2-1
TGTGCCAGTAGACAACAAGAGACCCAGTACTTC | CASRQQETQYF | 11 | TRBV19 | NA | NA | TRBJ2-5
TGTGCCAGCAGTTGGGGGCAAGAGACCCAGTACTTC | CASSWGQETQYF | 12 | TRBV7-9 | NA | NA | TRBJ2-5
TGTGCCAGCAGCTTAAGGCAGGGGAGGAATTCACCCCTCCACTTT | CASSLRQGRNSPLHF | 15 | TRBV11-2 | few | NA | TRBJ1-6
TGTGCCAGCAGTTACCAGGCGGGGCAGGGGGCGACTGAAGCTTTCTTT | CASSYQAGQGATEAFF | 16 | TRBV6-2/TRBV6-3 | many | TRBD1 | TRBJ1-1
TGTGCCAGCAGCTTAGGGATGACAGATACATTAGCCAAAAACATTCAGTACTTC | CASSLGMTDTLAKNIQYF | 18 | TRBV11-2 | NA | NA | TRBJ2-4
TGTGCCAGCAGTACAGGGTTTGGCTACACCTTC | CASSTGFGYTF | 11 | TRBV25-1 | NA | NA | TRBJ1-2
TGTGCCAGCAGCTGGGACCGAGGAGTAGAGACCCAGTACTTC | CASSWDRGVETQYF | 14 | TRBV7-9 | NA | NA | TRBJ2-5
TGCAGTGCTACCGGACAGGGGGGGGATTATGGCTACACCTTC | CSATGQGGDYGYTF | 14 | TRBV20-1 | NA | TRBD1 | TRBJ1-2
TGTGCCAGCAGCCACACCGGGGGGGTCTATGGCTACACCTTC | CASSHTGGVYGYTF | 14 | TRBV7-9 | few | NA | TRBJ1-2
TGTGCCAGCAGCCCGCCCCGAGGAGGAACTAATGAAAAACTGTTTTTT | CASSPPRGGTNEKLFF | 16 | TRBV7-6 | NA | NA | TRBJ1-4
TGTGCCAGCAGCCGGATTTGGGGGGATTCACCCCTCCACTTT | CASSRIWGDSPLHF | 14 | TRBV7-9 | NA | NA | TRBJ1-6
TGTGCCAGCAGCATAGGGACTAGCGGGAGGAATGAGCAGTTCTTC | CASSIGTSGRNEQFF | 15 | TRBV11-2 | many | TRBD2 | TRBJ2-1
TGTGCCAGCACACCTAGACTAGCGGGGGGCCTCACGCCGCAGTATTTT | CASTPRLAGGLTPQYF | 16 | TRBV7-6 | NA | TRBD2 | TRBJ2-3
TGTGCCAGCAGTTTATCGACGTCAGGGGGTAGTCAGCCCCAGCATTTT | CASSLSTSGGSQPQHF | 16 | TRBV27 | NA | TRBD1 | TRBJ1-5
TGTGCCAGTAGACAACAGGGGTCCCCCGATCAGCCCCAGCATTTT | CASRQQGSPDQPQHF | 15 | TRBV19 | few | TRBD1 | TRBJ1-5
TGTGCCAGCAGTAACGGAGGACAGCAAGGGGGCAATGAGCAGTTCTTC | CASSNGGQQGGNEQFF | 16 | TRBV6-6 | few | NA | TRBJ2-1
TGTGCCAGCAGCGGGACTAGCGGGATATACACAGATACGCAGTATTTT | CASSGTSGIYTDTQYF | 16 | TRBV7-2 | few | TRBD2 | TRBJ2-3
TGTGCCAGCAGCCTTTCTAGCGGTTACATGAGTGAGACCCAGTACTTC | CASSLSSGYMSETQYF | 16 | TRBV7-2 | many | TRBD2 | TRBJ2-5
TGTGCCAGCAGAAGGACTAGCGGGAAGGAGCAGTACTTC | CASRRTSGKEQYF | 13 | TRBV6-2/TRBV6-3 | NA | TRBD2 | TRBJ2-7
TGTGCCAGCAGCTTGACAGGGAAGGACACTGAAGCTTTCTTT | CASSLTGKDTEAFF | 14 | TRBV7-2 | NA | TRBD1 | TRBJ1-1
TGTGCCAGCAAGGTGCGGGGGGGACTAGCGGGGGATACGCAGTATTTT | CASKVRGGLAGDTQYF | 16 | TRBV2 | NA | TRBD2 | TRBJ2-3
TGTGCCAGCAGCTTATACAGGGGGCACTACAATGAGCAGTTCTTC | CASSLYRGHYNEQFF | 15 | TRBV7-2 | NA | TRBD1 | TRBJ2-1
TGTGCCAGCAAACCTGGACTAGCGGGGGGGGGTAGCACAGATACGCAGTATTTT | CASKPGLAGGGSTDTQYF | 18 | TRBV12-3/TRBV12-4 | few | TRBD2 | TRBJ2-3
TGTGCTAGTGGTTTGGGCCTTACCTACAATGAGCAGTTCTTC | CASGLGLTYNEQFF | 14 | TRBV12-5 | few | NA | TRBJ2-1
TGTGCCAGCAGGGATCCGGGACAGGGGAGGGATACGCAGTATTTT | CASRDPGQGRDTQYF | 15 | TRBV28 | NA | TRBD1 | TRBJ2-3
TGTGCCAGCAGTTATCACAGGGGTAGCAATCAGCCCCAGCATTTT | CASSYHRGSNQPQHF | 15 | TRBV6-5 | NA | TRBD1 | TRBJ1-5
TGTGCCAGCAGTTTATACGGGGCCTACAATGAGCAGTTCTTC | CASSLYGAYNEQFF | 14 | TRBV27 | NA | NA | TRBJ2-1
TGTGCCAGCAGCACTCCATGGGGAAATACGCAGTATTTT | CASSTPWGNTQYF | 13 | TRBV7-9 | NA | NA | TRBJ2-3
TGCGCCAGCAGCTTGAGTCTAGCGGGCGTGAATGAGCAGTTCTTC | CASSLSLAGVNEQFF | 15 | TRBV5-1 | NA | TRBD2 | TRBJ2-1
TGTGCCAGCAGCTTTTTGCTAGTCCAAGAGACCCAGTACTTC | CASSFLLVQETQYF | 14 | TRBV7-2 | many | NA | TRBJ2-5
TGTGCCAGCAGCTTGGACGCATACACTGAAGCTTTCTTT | CASSLDAYTEAFF | 13 | TRBV5-5 | few | NA | TRBJ1-1
TGTGCCAGCAGCTTACGGGGGAAACGTGTCACAGATACGCAGTATTTT | CASSLRGKRVTDTQYF | 16 | TRBV7-2 | many | NA | TRBJ2-3
TGCGCCAGCAGCCCGGACAGCACCGGGGAGCTGTTTTTT | CASSPDSTGELFF | 13 | TRBV5-1 | NA | NA | TRBJ2-2
TGTGCCAGCAGGGGTACAGGGAACGAGCAGTACTTC | CASRGTGNEQYF | 12 | TRBV7-6 | NA | NA | TRBJ2-7
TGTGCCATCAGTGCCTCCGTTCAGGGGAGTACCGGGGAGCTGTTTTTT | CAISASVQGSTGELFF | 16 | TRBV10-3 | NA | NA | TRBJ2-2
TGTGCCAGCAGCCAACGCACAGGGGATGGCTACACCTTC | CASSQRTGDGYTF | 13 | TRBV3-1 | NA | TRBD1 | TRBJ1-2
TGTGCCAGCAGCCAGAGCTCCTACGAGCAGTACTTC | CASSQSSYEQYF | 12 | TRBV7-2 | many | NA | TRBJ2-7
TGTGCCAGCAGTCGAGGATCTAGCAATCAGCCCCAGCATTTT | CASSRGSSNQPQHF | 14 | TRBV12-3/TRBV12-4 | few | NA | TRBJ1-5
TGTGCCAGCAATAGACGGACAGGAAACTATGGCTACACCTTC | CASNRRTGNYGYTF | 14 | TRBV19 | few | TRBD1 | TRBJ1-2
TGTGCCAGCAGTGAGGGTCAGGCCGGGATCTATGGCTACACCTTC | CASSEGQAGIYGYTF | 15 | TRBV6-1 | NA | NA | TRBJ1-2
TGTGCCAGCAGCTTAGGGGACCTCCGGGGAGATACGCAGTATTTT | CASSLGDLRGDTQYF | 15 | TRBV7-8 | many | NA | TRBJ2-3
TGCAGTGCTACCACGGGAGAGACAGATACGCAGTATTTT | CSATTGETDTQYF | 13 | TRBV20-1 | NA | NA | TRBJ2-3
TGTGCCAGCAGCCGCGGACAATCCGGGGGCAATGAGCAGTTCTTC | CASSRGQSGGNEQFF | 15 | TRBV5-4 | few | NA | TRBJ2-1
TGCAGCGTTTCTACAGGAATTTCAGATCAGCCCCAGCATTTT | CSVSTGISDQPQHF | 14 | TRBV29-1 | NA | NA | TRBJ1-5
TGTGCCAGCAGCTTAGTAGGAGGGGGCGTCAATGAGCAGTTCTTC | CASSLVGGGVNEQFF | 15 | TRBV7-2 | few | NA | TRBJ2-1
TGCGCCAGCAGAGGCTTGAACACTGAAGCTTTCTTT | CASRGLNTEAFF | 12 | TRBV10-2 | NA | NA | TRBJ1-1
TGTGCCAGCAGTTTCTGGGATAGCAATCAGCCCCAGCATTTT | CASSFWDSNQPQHF | 14 | TRBV12-3/TRBV12-4 | few | NA | TRBJ1-5
TGTGCCAAATCGGGGGACACGGGCAACACTGAAGCTTTCTTT | CAKSGDTGNTEAFF | 14 | TRBV2 | NA | NA | TRBJ1-1
TGTGCCAGCAGCATCACAGGGATGACAACTAATGAAAAACTGTTTTTT | CASSITGMTTNEKLFF | 16 | TRBV12-3/TRBV12-4 | NA | NA | TRBJ1-4
TGTGCCAGCAGTTTTAGGGTCTACGAGCAGTACTTC | CASSFRVYEQYF | 12 | TRBV12-3/TRBV12-4 | few | NA | TRBJ2-7